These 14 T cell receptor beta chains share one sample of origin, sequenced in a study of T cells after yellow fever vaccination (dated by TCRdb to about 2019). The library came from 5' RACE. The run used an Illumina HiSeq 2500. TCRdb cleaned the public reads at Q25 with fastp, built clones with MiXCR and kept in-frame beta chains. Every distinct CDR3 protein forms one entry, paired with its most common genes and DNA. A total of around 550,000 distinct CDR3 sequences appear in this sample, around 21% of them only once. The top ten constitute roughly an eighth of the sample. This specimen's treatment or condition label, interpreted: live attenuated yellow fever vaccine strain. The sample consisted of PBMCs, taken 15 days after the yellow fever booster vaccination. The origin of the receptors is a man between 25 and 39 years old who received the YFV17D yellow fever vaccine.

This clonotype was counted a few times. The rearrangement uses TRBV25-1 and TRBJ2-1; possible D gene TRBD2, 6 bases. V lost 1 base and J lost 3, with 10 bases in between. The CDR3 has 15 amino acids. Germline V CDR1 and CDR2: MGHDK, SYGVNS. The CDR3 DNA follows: TGTGCCAGCAGTGAATTAGTGACTAGCTACAATGAGCAGTTCTTC. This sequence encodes CASSELVTSYNEQFF.

The CDR3 region is CASSASGTVTEKLFF. The CDR3 nucleotides are TGTGCCAGCAGTGCTTCCGGGACAGTGACTGAAAAACTGTTTTTT. The chain employs TRBV27 and TRBJ1-4, with 7 bases identical to TRBD1. Germline assignment: CDR1 MNHEY and CDR2 SMNVEV (reference sequence). V lost 5 bases and J lost 7; bases outside the gene matches: 10. The CDR3 consists of 15 residues.

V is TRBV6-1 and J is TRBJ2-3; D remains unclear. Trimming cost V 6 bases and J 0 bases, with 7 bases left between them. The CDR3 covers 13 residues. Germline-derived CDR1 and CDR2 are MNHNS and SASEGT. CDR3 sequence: CASSKSSTDTQYF. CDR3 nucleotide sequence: TGTGCCAGCAGCAAGAGTAGCACAGATACGCAGTATTTT.

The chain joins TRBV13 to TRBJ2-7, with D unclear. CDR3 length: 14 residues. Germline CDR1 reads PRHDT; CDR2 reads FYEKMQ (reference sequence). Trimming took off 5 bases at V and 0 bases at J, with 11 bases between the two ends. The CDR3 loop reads CASSTDTDSYEQYF. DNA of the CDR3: TGTGCCAGCAGCACCGACACGGACTCCTACGAGCAGTACTTC.

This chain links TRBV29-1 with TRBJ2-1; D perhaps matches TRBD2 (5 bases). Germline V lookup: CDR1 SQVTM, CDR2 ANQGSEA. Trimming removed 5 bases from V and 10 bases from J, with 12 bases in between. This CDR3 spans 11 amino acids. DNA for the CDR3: TGCAGCGTTCTCAGGACTGAGGAGCAGTTCTTC. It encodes CSVLRTEEQFF.

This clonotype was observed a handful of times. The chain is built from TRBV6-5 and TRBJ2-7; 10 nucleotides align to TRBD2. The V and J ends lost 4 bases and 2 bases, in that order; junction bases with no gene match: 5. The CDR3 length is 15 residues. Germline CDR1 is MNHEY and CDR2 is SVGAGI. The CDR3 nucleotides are TGTGCCAGCAGTTCTAGCGGGAGTTCGACCTACGAGCAGTACTTC. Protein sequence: CASSSSGSSTYEQYF.

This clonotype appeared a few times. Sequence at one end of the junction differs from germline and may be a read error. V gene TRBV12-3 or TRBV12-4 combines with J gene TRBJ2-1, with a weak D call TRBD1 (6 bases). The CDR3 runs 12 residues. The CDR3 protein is CASSLAGTTQFF. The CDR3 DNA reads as TGTGCCAGCAGTCTAGCCGGGACAACGCAGTTCTTC.

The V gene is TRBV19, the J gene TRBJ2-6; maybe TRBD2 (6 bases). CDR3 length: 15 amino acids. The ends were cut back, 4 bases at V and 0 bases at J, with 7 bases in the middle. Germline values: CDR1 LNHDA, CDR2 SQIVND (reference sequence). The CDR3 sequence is CASSRRDSGANVLTF. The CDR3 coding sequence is TGTGCCAGTAGTAGGAGGGACTCTGGGGCCAACGTCCTGACTTTC.

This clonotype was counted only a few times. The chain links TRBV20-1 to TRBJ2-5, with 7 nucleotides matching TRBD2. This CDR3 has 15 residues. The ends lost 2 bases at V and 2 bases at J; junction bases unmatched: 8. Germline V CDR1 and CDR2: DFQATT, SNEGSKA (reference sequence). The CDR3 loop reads CSARRPTGGQETQYF. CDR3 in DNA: TGCAGTGCTAGAAGACCAACGGGAGGACAAGAGACCCAGTACTTC.

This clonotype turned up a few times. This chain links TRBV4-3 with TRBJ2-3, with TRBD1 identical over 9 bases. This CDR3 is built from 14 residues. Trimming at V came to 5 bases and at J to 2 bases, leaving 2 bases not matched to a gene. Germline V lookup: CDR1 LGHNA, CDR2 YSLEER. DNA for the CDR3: TGCGCCAGCAGCGACAGGGGGATCACAGATACGCAGTATTTT. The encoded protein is CASSDRGITDTQYF.

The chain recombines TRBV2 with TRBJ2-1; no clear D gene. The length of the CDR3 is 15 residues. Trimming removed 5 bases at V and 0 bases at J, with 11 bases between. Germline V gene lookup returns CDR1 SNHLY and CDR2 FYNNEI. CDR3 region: CASSQTRNSYNEQFF. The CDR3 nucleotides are TGTGCCAGCAGTCAGACACGGAACTCCTACAATGAGCAGTTCTTC.

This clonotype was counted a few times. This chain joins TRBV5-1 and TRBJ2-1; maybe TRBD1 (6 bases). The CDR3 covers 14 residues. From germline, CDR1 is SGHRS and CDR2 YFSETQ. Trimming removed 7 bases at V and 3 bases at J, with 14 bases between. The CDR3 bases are TGCGCCAGCCGTTCAGGGGCGGACTACAATGAGCAGTTCTTC. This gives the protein CASRSGADYNEQFF. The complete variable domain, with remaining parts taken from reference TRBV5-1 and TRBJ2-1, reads KAGVTQTPRYLIKTRGQQVTLSCSPISGHRSVSWYQQTPGQGLQFLFEYFSETQRNKGNFPGRFSGRQFSNSRSEMNVSTLELGDSALYLCASRSGADYNEQFFGPGTRLTVL.

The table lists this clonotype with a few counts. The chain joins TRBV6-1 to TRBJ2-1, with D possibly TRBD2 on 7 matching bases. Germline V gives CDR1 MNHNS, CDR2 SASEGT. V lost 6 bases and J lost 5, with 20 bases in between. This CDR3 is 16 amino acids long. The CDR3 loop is CASRDDYAGANNEQFF. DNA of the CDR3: TGTGCCAGCAGGGACGACTATGCGGGGGCTAACAATGAGCAGTTCTTC.

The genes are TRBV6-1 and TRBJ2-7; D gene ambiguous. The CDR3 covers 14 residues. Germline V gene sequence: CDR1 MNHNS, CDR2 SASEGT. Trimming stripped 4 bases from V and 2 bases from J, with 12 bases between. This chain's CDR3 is CASSVVRYTYEQYF. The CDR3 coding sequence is TGTGCCAGCAGTGTAGTGAGGTACACCTACGAGCAGTACTTC.